A single sample gave rise to the 7 T cell receptor beta chains below, sequenced in a study of regulatory T cells in long-lasting Graves disease. The sample's time point: newly diagnosed GD, antithyroid drugs for less than 3 months. The TCR library was prepared using RNA isolated from PBMCs. Combining iRepertoire HTBI primers with Arm-PCR of CDR3 regions, the authors built TCR beta libraries. TCRdb itself ran the multiplex PCR reads through MiXCR, one entry per CDR3 protein. The top ten clones hold about 20% of a sample with 680,000 or so distinct CDR3 sequences, roughly 15% of them seen once. The same sample was also used in a study of T cells in Graves' hyperthyroidism and ophthalmopathy.

Sequenced here: peripheral blood mononuclear cells (PBMCs), sampled at new diagnosis, from a patient treated with antithyroid drugs. The source is a woman aged 30 to 39 with Graves disease.

This clonotype has ten or more counts. The rearrangement joins TRBV2 to TRBJ1-5; no clear D. The CDR3 runs 16 residues. V was trimmed by 3 bases and J by 0 bases, leaving 12 bases between them. Looked up from germline, CDR1 is SNHLY and CDR2 is FYNNEI. CDR3 in DNA: TGTGCCAGCAGTGAGGCTACATGGTATAGCAATCAGCCCCAGCATTTT. Translating it yields CASSEATWYSNQPQHF.

There are a few counts of this clonotype. CDR3 region: CASSPGQGTVNEQFF. The CDR3 DNA is TGCGCCAGCAGCCCGGGACAGGGGACGGTCAATGAGCAGTTCTTC. The gene calls are TRBV4-1 and TRBJ2-1; 10 bases align to TRBD1. This CDR3 comprises 15 residues. Unmatched junction bases numbered 6, after V lost 4 bases and J lost 6 bases. Germline-derived CDR1 and CDR2 are MGHRA and YSYEKL.

The chain carries TRBV6-9 and TRBJ2-7; D perhaps matches TRBD2 (5 bases). The length of the CDR3 is 19 residues. Trimming pared 3 bases from V and 3 bases from J, leaving 27 bases between. The V gene's germline CDR1 is MNHGY and CDR2 SVAAGI. CDR3 loop: CASSYGGTEVLRRGYEQYF. The DNA for the CDR3 is TGTGCCAGCAGTTACGGAGGAACAGAGGTCCTCCGGAGAGGCTACGAGCAGTACTTC.

The chain uses TRBV6-1 and TRBJ1-2, with TRBD1 matching over 7 bases. V lost 6 bases, J lost 7 bases, and 14 bases stayed unmatched. The CDR3 contains 15 residues. Per the germline V gene, CDR1 is MNHNS and CDR2 is SASEGT. The CDR3 DNA reads as TGTGCCAGCAGACCTCCGGGACAGAGGTTTGGTGGCTACACCTTC. As protein: CASRPPGQRFGGYTF.

The sample holds a few counts of this clonotype. The chain is built from TRBV28 and TRBJ2-1; 7 positions agree with TRBD2. CDR3 length equals 15 residues. V lost 3 bases to trimming and J lost 3 bases; unmatched junction nucleotides: 5. The germline gives CDR1 MDHEN, CDR2 SYDVKM. CDR3 in DNA: TGTGCCAGCAGTTTGAGACGGGAGGACTACAATGAGCAGTTCTTC. It specifies CASSLRREDYNEQFF.

The rearrangement links TRBV28 to TRBJ2-5; D perhaps matches TRBD1 (7 bases). V was cut by 10 bases and J by 2 bases, with 11 bases left in between. Germline V gives CDR1 MDHEN, CDR2 SYDVKM. This CDR3 has 12 amino acids. The CDR3 reads CATGGQQETQYF. In DNA form, the CDR3 reads TGTGCCACCGGGGGACAGCAAGAGACCCAGTACTTC.

This clonotype occurred many times. V gene TRBV6-1 combines with J gene TRBJ2-5, with D unresolved. V lost 6 bases and J lost 5, with 10 bases in between. Germline assignment: CDR1 MNHNS and CDR2 SASEGT. The CDR3 covers 12 residues. This CDR3 is CASRKIGETQYF. The CDR3 coding sequence is TGTGCCAGCAGGAAAATAGGGGAGACCCAGTACTTC.